The subject of this entry is one T cell receptor (beta chain). The antigen is undetermined. Via MiXCR, TCRdb re-called the 5' RACE reads, giving one row per CDR3 protein. The sample lists 700,000 to 850,000 distinct CDR3 sequences, 12% occurring once. V was shortened by 2 bases and J by 2 bases, with 7 bases between the two germline ends. The length of the CDR3 is 15 residues. Germline V gene lookup returns CDR1 SEHNR and CDR2 FQNEAQ (reference sequence). This entry is derived from a study of CD8 T cells in ankylosing spondylitis. Overall study findings and caveats: For ankylosing spondylitis blood, a TCR beta motif of seven to nine highly homologous variants appeared characteristic.

The receptor's source is a male donor with ankylosing spondylitis. The sequenced sample was blood, either unsorted or a sorted T cell fraction (not recorded which). The V call is TRBV7-9, the J call TRBJ2-6; D unresolved. CDR3 DNA sequence: TGTGCCAGCAGCTTATCCGCTCCTGGGGCCAACGTCCTGACTTTC. It codes for CASSLSAPGANVLTF.